This TCR beta chain appears in the sequencing data of a study of shared clonotypes between healthy human individuals. Trimming removed 8 bases from V and 0 bases from J; junction bases left unmatched: 13. Germline CDR1 and CDR2: SQVTM and ANQGSEA. There are 17 residues in the CDR3. The repertoire was sequenced with immunoSEQ multiplex PCR; TCRdb's copy has only in-frame clones and lacks some. The sample consists of over a million clones, about four fifths of them appearing once. The chain links TRBV29-1 to TRBJ2-3, with 11 nucleotides matching TRBD1. The material sequenced was memory CD4+ T cells from PBMCs. Subset: CD45RA-negative fraction. The sequence derives from a man aged 18 to 35 in good health. Some clones in this sample may be carry-over from other donors' samples. The CDR3 nucleotides are TGCAGCTTCCGCGGACAGGGGGCACGAAGTAGCACAGATACGCAGTATTTT. This encodes CSFRGQGARSSTDTQYF.